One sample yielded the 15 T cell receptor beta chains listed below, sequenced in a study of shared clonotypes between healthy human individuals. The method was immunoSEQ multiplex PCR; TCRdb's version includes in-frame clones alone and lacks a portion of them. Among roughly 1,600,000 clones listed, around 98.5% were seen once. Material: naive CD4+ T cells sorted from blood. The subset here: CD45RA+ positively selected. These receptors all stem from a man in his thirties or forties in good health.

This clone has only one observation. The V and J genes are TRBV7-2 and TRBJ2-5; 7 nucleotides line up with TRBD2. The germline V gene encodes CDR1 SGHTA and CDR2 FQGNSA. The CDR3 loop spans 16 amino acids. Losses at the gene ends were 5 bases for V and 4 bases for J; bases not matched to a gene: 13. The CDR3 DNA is TGTGCCAGCAGCCCTGGCGGGTCTAGCGGCACAGAGACCCAGTACTTC. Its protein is CASSPGGSSGTETQYF.

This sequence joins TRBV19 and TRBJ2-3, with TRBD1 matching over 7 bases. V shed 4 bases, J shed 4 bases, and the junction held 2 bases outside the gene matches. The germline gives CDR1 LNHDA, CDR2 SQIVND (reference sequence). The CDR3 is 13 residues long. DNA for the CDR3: TGTGCCAGTAGTAGGACAGGCCCAGATACGCAGTATTTT. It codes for CASSRTGPDTQYF.

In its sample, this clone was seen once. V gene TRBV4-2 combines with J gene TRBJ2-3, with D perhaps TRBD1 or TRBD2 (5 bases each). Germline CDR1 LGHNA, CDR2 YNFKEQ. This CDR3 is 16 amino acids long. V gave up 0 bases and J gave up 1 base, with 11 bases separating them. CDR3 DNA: TGTGCCAGCAGCCAAGACGGTGTGGGGGGCACAGATACGCAGTATTTT. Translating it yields CASSQDGVGGTDTQYF.

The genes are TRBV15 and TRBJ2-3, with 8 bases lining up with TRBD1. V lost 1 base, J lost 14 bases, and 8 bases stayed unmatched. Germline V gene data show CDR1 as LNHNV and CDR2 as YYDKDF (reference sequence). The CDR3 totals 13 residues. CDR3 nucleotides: TGTGCCACCAGCAGAGGACAGGGGAGTTTGCCGTATTTT. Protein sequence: CATSRGQGSLPYF.

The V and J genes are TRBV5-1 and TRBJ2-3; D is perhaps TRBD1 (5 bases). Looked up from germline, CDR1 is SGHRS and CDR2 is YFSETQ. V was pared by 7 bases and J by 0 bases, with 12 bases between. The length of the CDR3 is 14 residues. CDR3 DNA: TGCGCCAGCCGCGCCTGGACAAGCACAGATACGCAGTATTTT. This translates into CASRAWTSTDTQYF.

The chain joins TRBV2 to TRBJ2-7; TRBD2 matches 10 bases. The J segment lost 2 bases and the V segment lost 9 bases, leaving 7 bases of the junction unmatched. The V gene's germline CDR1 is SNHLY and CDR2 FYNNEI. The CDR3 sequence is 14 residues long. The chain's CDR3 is CARDTSGKPYEQYF. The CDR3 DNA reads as TGTGCCAGGGATACTAGCGGGAAACCCTACGAGCAGTACTTC. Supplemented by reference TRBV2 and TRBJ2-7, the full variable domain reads EPEVTQTPSHQVTQMGQEVILRCVPISNHLYFYWYRQILGQKVEFLVSFYNNEISEKSEIFDDQFSVERPDGSNFTLKIRSTKLEDSAMYFCARDTSGKPYEQYFGPGTRLTVT.

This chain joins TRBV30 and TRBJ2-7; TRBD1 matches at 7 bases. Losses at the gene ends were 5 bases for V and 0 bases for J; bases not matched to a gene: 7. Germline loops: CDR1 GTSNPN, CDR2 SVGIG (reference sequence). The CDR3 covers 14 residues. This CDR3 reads CAWLRQGFSYEQYF. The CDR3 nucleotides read TGTGCCTGGCTTCGACAGGGTTTCTCCTACGAGCAGTACTTC. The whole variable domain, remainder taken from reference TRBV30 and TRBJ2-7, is SQTIHQWPATLVQPVGSPLSLECTVEGTSNPNLYWYRQAAGRGLQLLFYSVGIGQISSEVPQNLSASRPQDRQFILSSKKLLLSDSGFYLCAWLRQGFSYEQYFGPGTRLTVT.

The CDR3 is CASRPSGANVLTF. CDR3 in DNA: TGTGCCAGCAGACCTTCTGGGGCCAACGTCCTGACTTTC. The rearrangement joins TRBV6-1 to TRBJ2-6; D is unresolved. The CDR3 extends over 13 amino acids. V was pared by 6 bases and J by 1 base, with 4 bases between. The germline gives CDR1 MNHNS, CDR2 SASEGT.

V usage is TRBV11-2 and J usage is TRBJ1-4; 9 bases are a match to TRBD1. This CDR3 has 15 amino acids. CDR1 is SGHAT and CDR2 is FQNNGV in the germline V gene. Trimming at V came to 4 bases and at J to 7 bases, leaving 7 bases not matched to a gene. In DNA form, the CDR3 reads TGTGCCAGCAGCTCCTCAGGGACAGGGTTTGAAAAACTGTTTTTT. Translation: CASSSSGTGFEKLFF.

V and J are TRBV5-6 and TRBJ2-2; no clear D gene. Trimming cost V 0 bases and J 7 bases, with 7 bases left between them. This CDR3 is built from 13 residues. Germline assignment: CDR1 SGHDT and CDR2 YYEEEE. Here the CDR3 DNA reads TGTGCCAGCAGCTTGGGTGGAAGCGGGGAGCTGTTTTTT. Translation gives CASSLGGSGELFF.

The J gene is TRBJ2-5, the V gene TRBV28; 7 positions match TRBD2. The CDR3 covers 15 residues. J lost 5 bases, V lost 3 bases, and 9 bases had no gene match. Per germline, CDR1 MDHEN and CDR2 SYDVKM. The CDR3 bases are TGTGCCAGCAGTTTGCCCCGCGGGGGAGGGGAGACCCAGTACTTC. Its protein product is CASSLPRGGGETQYF.

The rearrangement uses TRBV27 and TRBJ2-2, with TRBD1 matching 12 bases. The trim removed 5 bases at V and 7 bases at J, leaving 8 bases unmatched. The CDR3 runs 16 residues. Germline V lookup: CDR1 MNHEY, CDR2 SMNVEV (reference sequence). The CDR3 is CASSPSGQGAIGELFF. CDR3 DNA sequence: TGTGCCAGCAGTCCCTCGGGACAGGGGGCTATCGGGGAGCTGTTTTTT.

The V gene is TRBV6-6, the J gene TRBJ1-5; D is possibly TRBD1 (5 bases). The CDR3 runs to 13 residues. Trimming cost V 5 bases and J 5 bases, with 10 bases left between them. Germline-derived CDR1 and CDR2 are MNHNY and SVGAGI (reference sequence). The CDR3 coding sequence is TGTGCCAGCAGTCCCCAGGGAGATCAGCCCCAGCATTTT. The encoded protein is CASSPQGDQPQHF.

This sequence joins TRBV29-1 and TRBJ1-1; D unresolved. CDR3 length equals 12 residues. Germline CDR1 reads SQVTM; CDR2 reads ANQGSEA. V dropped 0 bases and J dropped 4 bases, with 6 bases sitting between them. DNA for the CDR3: TGCAGCGTTGAAGAGGGGTTCACTGAAGCTTTCTTT. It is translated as CSVEEGFTEAFF.

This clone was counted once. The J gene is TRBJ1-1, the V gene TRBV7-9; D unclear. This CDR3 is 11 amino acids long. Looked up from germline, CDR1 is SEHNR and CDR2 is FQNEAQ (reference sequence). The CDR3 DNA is TGTGCAAGCGAGTGGAACACTGAAGCTTTCTTT. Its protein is CASEWNTEAFF.